This passage covers 13 T cell receptor beta chains from one sample sequenced in a study of blood T cell repertoires in COVID-19. Sequencing used immunoSEQ multiplex PCR; TCRdb keeps in-frame clones, though not all of them. Counted here are roughly 120,000 clones, 86% occurring once; the ten biggest clones make up about 5.4%. The source material was peripheral blood. These receptors came from a human donor in a cohort sampled during active COVID-19.

This chain connects TRBV6-5 to TRBJ2-2; unclear D gene. V lost 0 bases and J lost 5, with 10 bases in between. CDR3 length: 15 residues. Germline V gene sequence: CDR1 MNHEY, CDR2 SVGAGI. DNA for the CDR3: TGTGCCAGCAGTTACTCGGAGCCTGTAACCGGGGAGCTGTTTTTT. It encodes CASSYSEPVTGELFF.

The chain has TRBV18 and TRBJ1-5, with 10 positions matching TRBD1. Looked up from germline, CDR1 is KGHSH and CDR2 is LQKENI. With 6 bases clipped from V and 2 bases from J, the junction kept 10 bases outside the gene matches. This CDR3 is 17 amino acids long. The CDR3 DNA reads as TGTGCCAGCTCTCCGATTCCGGGACAGGGGCGCAATCAGCCCCAGCATTTT. This codes for CASSPIPGQGRNQPQHF.

The rearrangement links TRBV5-1 to TRBJ1-3; 9 bases align to TRBD1. This CDR3 comprises 16 residues. Germline values: CDR1 SGHRS, CDR2 YFSETQ. With 3 bases clipped from V and 0 bases from J, the junction kept 4 bases outside the gene matches. CDR3 sequence: CASSWTGAGSGNTIYF. The CDR3 region has the DNA TGCGCCAGCAGCTGGACAGGGGCCGGCTCTGGAAACACCATATATTTT.

The rearrangement joins TRBV28 to TRBJ2-5, with D maybe TRBD1 (5 bases). The CDR3 has 13 residues. In germline, CDR1 is MDHEN, CDR2 SYDVKM. V dropped 7 bases and J dropped 1 base, with 10 bases sitting between them. This chain's CDR3 is CASTRQLQETQYF. The CDR3 DNA is TGTGCCAGCACCCGACAGCTCCAAGAGACCCAGTACTTC.

This sequence joins TRBV5-5 and TRBJ2-5, with 8 bases matching TRBD1. The germline V gene has CDR1 SGHKS and CDR2 YYEKEE (reference sequence). V dropped 3 bases and J dropped 4; count of bases not matched to a gene: 2. The CDR3 runs 13 residues. The CDR3 DNA is TGTGCCAGCAGCTCACAGGGGGGAGAGACCCAGTACTTC. This gives the protein CASSSQGGETQYF.

The V gene is TRBV5-1, the J gene TRBJ2-5; 8 bases match TRBD2. The CDR3 consists of 15 residues. V shed 1 base, J shed 0 bases, and the junction held 2 bases outside the gene matches. Germline CDR1 is SGHRS and CDR2 is YFSETQ. CDR3: CASSLLGLDQETQYF. In DNA form, the CDR3 reads TGCGCCAGCAGCTTGCTGGGACTAGACCAAGAGACCCAGTACTTC.

The CDR3 region has the DNA TGTGCCTCAGCCCACTACCGCACAGGGGTGGGGGCCAACGTCCTGACTTTC. This encodes CASAHYRTGVGANVLTF. The chain couples TRBV27 to TRBJ2-6; the match to TRBD1 covers 7 bases. The CDR3 extends over 17 amino acids. Trimming removed 11 bases from V and 4 bases from J; junction bases left unmatched: 17. CDR1 is MNHEY and CDR2 is SMNVEV in the germline V gene (reference sequence).

This chain connects TRBV24-1 to TRBJ2-5, with D tentatively TRBD1 (5 bases). This CDR3 is built from 13 residues. Germline CDR1 is KGHDR and CDR2 is SFDVKD. V dropped 7 bases and J dropped 1 base, with 9 bases sitting between them. CDR3 region: CATSRDSQETQYF. The DNA for the CDR3 is TGTGCCACCAGCAGAGACAGCCAAGAGACCCAGTACTTC.

The chain has TRBV3-1 (or the pseudogene TRBV3-2) and TRBJ1-2, with D possibly being TRBD1 (6 bases). V was pared by 5 bases and J by 7 bases, with 14 bases between. The CDR3 runs to 13 residues. Germline CDR1 is LGHDT and CDR2 is YNNKEL (reference sequence). CDR3 amino acids: CASSWGGGSGYTF. In DNA, the CDR3 is TGTGCCAGCAGCTGGGGTGGGGGCAGTGGCTACACCTTC.

This chain connects TRBV19 to TRBJ2-7, with TRBD2 matching over 9 bases. Germline V gene sequence: CDR1 LNHDA, CDR2 SQIVND (reference sequence). Trimming at V came to 7 bases and at J to 0 bases, leaving 19 bases not matched to a gene. This CDR3 contains 19 residues. As DNA, the CDR3 is TGTGCCAGTACCCCGAGGGGAGGACTAGCGCAACAGAGCTCCTACGAGCAGTACTTC. As protein: CASTPRGGLAQQSSYEQYF.

The gene calls are TRBV19 and TRBJ2-1; weak D call: TRBD2 (5 bases). CDR1 and CDR2 from the germline V gene are LNHDA and SQIVND (reference sequence). This CDR3 contains 13 residues. Deletions cut 0 bases from V and 10 bases from J, with 10 bases between. The CDR3 sequence is CASSIEREGEQFF. CDR3 nucleotide sequence: TGTGCCAGTAGTATAGAGAGGGAAGGCGAGCAGTTCTTC.

V usage is TRBV25-1 and J usage is TRBJ1-1; 7 bases agree with TRBD1. CDR3 length: 13 residues. Germline CDR1 reads MGHDK; CDR2 reads SYGVNS. The V segment lost 6 bases and the J segment 5 bases; nucleotides outside the gene matches: 6. CDR3 in amino acids: CASRYRGRTEAFF. DNA of the CDR3: TGTGCCAGCAGGTACAGGGGAAGAACTGAAGCTTTCTTT.

The chain recombines TRBV21-1 with TRBJ2-5; the table gives TRBD2 as D, unverified against the DNA. TRBV21-1 is deemed a pseudogene. This CDR3 region has 15 residues. The CDR3 region has the DNA TGTGCCAGCAGCACATCCTGGGGAGAGGGAGAGACCCAGTACTTC. Its protein is CASSTSWGEGETQYF.